The source of this T cell receptor (beta chain) is a study of post-analysis software for immune sequencing data. As for the study in general: The disease courses covered relapsing-remitting, secondary progressive and progressive-relapsing multiple sclerosis. Study-level findings and limits: Five or six TRBV segments, TRBV5-6, TRBV5-1 and TRBV20-1 among them, were found more frequent in patients than controls.

This CDR3 comprises 15 residues. Germline CDR1 is MNHEY and CDR2 is SVGAGI. V shed 5 bases and J 2 bases; nucleotides not matched to a gene: 4. The TCR beta cDNA libraries contained unique molecular identifiers. TCRdb passed the PCR reads through MiXCR, listing each CDR3 protein once. Altogether hundreds of thousands of distinct CDR3 sequences are present, roughly 38% being singletons, with the ten largest covering approximately 7.6%. To note about this clonotype: Its matching antigen is unknown.

The material sequenced was blood. The receptor's source is a girl aged 2 to 9 with multiple sclerosis. The rearrangement links TRBV6-5 to TRBJ1-2, with 11 bases aligning to TRBD1. The CDR3 DNA follows: TGTGCCAGCAGTGGGACAGGGGGTGCGAACTATGGCTACACCTTC. It translates to CASSGTGGANYGYTF.